The present T cell receptor (beta chain) was sequenced within a study of beta chain features in type 1 diabetes. The CDR3 is 15 residues long. Germline CDR1 is SGHNT and CDR2 is YYREEE (reference sequence). J lost 1 base, V lost 4 bases, and 3 bases had no gene match. The sample holds many counts of this clone. The antigen is undetermined. Expressed TCRB transcripts got sequenced, as all isolated RNA was reverse transcribed. The study sequenced naive, central memory and regulatory T cell samples to an average of about 3.8 million reads. Using immunoSEQ multiplex PCR, the repertoire was profiled, and TCRdb retains in-frame clones only, with some absent. The table shows about 290,000 clones, with 8% occurring only once. Without exception, sorted populations had purity beyond 98%. Study-wide findings and caveats: The similarity of naive, central memory and Treg TCRB repertoires appeared greater among patients than among healthy donors. Fewer insertions but more deletions were seen at VDJ junctions in type 1 diabetes patients.

Input material: central memory CD4+ T cells from blood. The TCR was taken from a woman younger than 30 in good health. V and J are TRBV5-4 and TRBJ2-5; TRBD2 matches at 11 bases. CDR3 nucleotide sequence: TGTGCCAGCAGCCCCGGGACTAGCGGCCAAGAGACCCAGTACTTC. Residues: CASSPGTSGQETQYF.